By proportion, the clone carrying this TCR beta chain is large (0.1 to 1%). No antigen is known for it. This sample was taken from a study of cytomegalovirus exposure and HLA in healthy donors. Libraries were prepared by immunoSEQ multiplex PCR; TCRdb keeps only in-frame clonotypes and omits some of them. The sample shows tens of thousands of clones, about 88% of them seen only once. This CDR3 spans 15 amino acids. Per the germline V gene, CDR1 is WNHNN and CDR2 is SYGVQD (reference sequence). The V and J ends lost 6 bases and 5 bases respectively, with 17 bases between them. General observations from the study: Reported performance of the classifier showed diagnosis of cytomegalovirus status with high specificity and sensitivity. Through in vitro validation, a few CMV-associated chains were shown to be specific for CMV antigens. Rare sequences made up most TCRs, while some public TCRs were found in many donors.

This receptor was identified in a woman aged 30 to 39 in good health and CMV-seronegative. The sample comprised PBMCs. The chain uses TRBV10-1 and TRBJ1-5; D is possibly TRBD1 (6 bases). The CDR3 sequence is CASRLTSGHYQPQHF. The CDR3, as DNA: TGCGCCAGCAGGCTGACCTCGGGACATTATCAGCCCCAGCATTTT.